The next 22 T cell receptor beta chains were all read from a single sample in a study of cytomegalovirus exposure and HLA in healthy donors. It was with 60 Vbeta and 13 Jbeta primers that the PCR ran. Repertoires were generated with immunoSEQ multiplex PCR, while TCRdb's copy carries only in-frame clones and drops some. Counted here are 130,000 to 150,000 clones, about four fifths occurring once; the ten biggest clones make up under 5%. Source material: PBMCs. These receptors were obtained from a man aged 40-50 years in good health and CMV-seronegative.

The chain links TRBV6-1 to TRBJ2-1; TRBD2 matches at 9 bases. This CDR3 comprises 15 residues. CDR1 and CDR2 from the germline V gene are MNHNS and SASEGT. J gave up 10 bases and V 2 bases, and 9 bases lay outside the gene matches. The CDR3 coding sequence is TGTGCCAGCAGTGAAAGGGCTAGCGGGGTAGGGGAGCAGTTCTTC. Its protein product is CASSERASGVGEQFF.

This sequence joins TRBV10-2 and TRBJ2-5; 10 nucleotides align to TRBD1. The DNA matches TRBJ2-7 better at its end, which makes the J call doubtful. Germline V gene sequence: CDR1 WSHSY, CDR2 SAAADI. The CDR3 runs 14 residues. CDR3 protein: CASSGTGGPSEQYF. The CDR3, as DNA: TGCGCCAGCAGTGGGACAGGGGGGCCGAGCGAGCAGTACTTC.

This rearrangement joins TRBV6-6 to TRBJ2-4; 9 bases agree with TRBD2. Trimming at V came to 2 bases and at J to 7 bases, leaving 9 bases not matched to a gene. Germline V gene sequence: CDR1 MNHNY, CDR2 SVGAGI (reference sequence). The CDR3 runs to 16 residues. CDR3 coding DNA: TGTGCCAGCAGTTACCCCGCTAGCGGGGAGGGGAACATTCAGTACTTC. As protein: CASSYPASGEGNIQYF.

A single count supports this clone. The gene calls are TRBV6-1 and TRBJ1-1, with D perhaps matching TRBD1 (5 bases). CDR1 and CDR2 (germline): MNHNS, SASEGT. V lost 3 bases to trimming and J lost 0 bases, with 14 bases between them. This CDR3 has 16 amino acids. CDR3 coding DNA: TGTGCCAGCAGTGATTTTAGGGGAACCATGAACACTGAAGCTTTCTTT. Its translation is CASSDFRGTMNTEAFF.

The J gene is TRBJ1-4, the V gene TRBV5-1; maybe TRBD1 (6 bases). Germline-derived CDR1 and CDR2 are SGHRS and YFSETQ. This CDR3 spans 14 amino acids. V lost 5 bases and J 2 bases, leaving 10 bases between the germline ends. The CDR3 bases are TGCGCCAGCAGGAACGGACAGACTAATGAAAAACTGTTTTTT. Encoded protein: CASRNGQTNEKLFF.

This chain connects TRBV12-5 to TRBJ1-2, with 7 bases that match TRBD1. This CDR3 spans 14 amino acids. CDR1 and CDR2 (germline): LGHNT, FRNRAP. V was clipped by 7 bases and J by 4 bases; unmatched bases: 9. CDR3 DNA: TGTGCTAGTGCCCCGGGAGGGGGCGGCTATGGCTACACCTTC. It codes for CASAPGGGGYGYTF.

This clone was seen a single time. The rearrangement joins TRBV2 to TRBJ1-1; 11 positions match TRBD1. Germline V gene sequence: CDR1 SNHLY, CDR2 FYNNEI. With 6 bases clipped from V and 4 bases from J, the junction kept 4 bases outside the gene matches. This CDR3 region has 14 residues. CDR3 loop: CASSLGQGATEAFF. The CDR3 DNA sequence: TGTGCCAGCAGCCTAGGACAGGGGGCCACTGAAGCTTTCTTT.

This clone was observed once. CDR3 amino acids: CSVVGEETQYF. Here the CDR3 DNA reads TGCAGCGTAGTAGGGGAAGAGACCCAGTACTTC. The V and J genes are TRBV29-1 and TRBJ2-5; TRBD1 might be the D (5 bases). V was pared by 6 bases and J by 3 bases, with 8 bases between. This CDR3 has 11 amino acids. The germline V gene has CDR1 SQVTM and CDR2 ANQGSEA.

This rearrangement joins TRBV9 to TRBJ2-3; no clear D. The germline V gene encodes CDR1 SGDLS and CDR2 YYNGEE. Trimming left V 0 bases short and J 2 bases short, with 10 bases between. This CDR3 has 15 residues. The CDR3 nucleotides read TGTGCCAGCAGCGTAGGCGGTCTCAACACAGATACGCAGTATTTT. Translation gives CASSVGGLNTDTQYF.

This clone showed up just a few times. This CDR3 is CAWLNYGYTF. CDR3 bases: TGTGCCTGGCTAAACTATGGCTACACCTTC. The chain joins TRBV30 to TRBJ1-2; D is unresolved. Germline lookup yields CDR1 GTSNPN and CDR2 SVGIG (reference sequence). Trimming stripped 5 bases from V and 2 bases from J, with 3 bases between. This CDR3 comprises 10 residues.

V usage is TRBV5-1 and J usage is TRBJ2-1; tentatively, D is TRBD2 (5 bases). V lost 2 bases and J 10 bases, leaving 13 bases between the germline ends. Germline CDR1 reads SGHRS; CDR2 reads YFSETQ. CDR3 length equals 13 residues. CDR3 sequence: CASSFPPGSEQFF. CDR3 sequence (DNA): TGCGCCAGCAGCTTCCCTCCGGGATCCGAGCAGTTCTTC.

The rearrangement links TRBV27 to TRBJ1-5; D uncertain. Deletions cut 3 bases from V and 0 bases from J, with 21 bases between. Germline CDR1 and CDR2: MNHEY and SMNVEV (reference sequence). The CDR3 runs 19 residues. This chain's CDR3 is CASSFSRPTGRSSNQPQHF. The DNA for the CDR3 is TGTGCCAGCAGTTTCAGTCGACCAACCGGGAGAAGTAGCAATCAGCCCCAGCATTTT.

This clone came up a few times. The V and J genes are TRBV7-8 and TRBJ2-5; unclear D gene. The closer fit of TRBJ2-7 to the DNA end suggests the J call may be wrong. There are 12 residues in the CDR3. CDR1 and CDR2 from the germline V gene are SGHVS and FQNEAQ. CDR3 coding DNA: TGTGCCAGCAGCTCCACAGAATACGAGCAGTACTTC. It translates to CASSSTEYEQYF.

This chain connects TRBV6-5 to TRBJ2-7, with 8 bases fitting TRBD1. The junction had 10 bases not matched to a gene; V was cut back by 5 bases and J by 7 bases. Germline lookup yields CDR1 MNHEY and CDR2 SVGAGI. This CDR3 region has 14 residues. The CDR3 bases are TGTGCCAGCAGTCCCTCCCAGGGGGCTCGGGAGCAGTACTTC. Amino acid sequence: CASSPSQGAREQYF.

The gene calls are TRBV18 and TRBJ1-2, with D perhaps TRBD1 (5 bases). Germline CDR1 is KGHSH and CDR2 is LQKENI. Trimming left V 3 bases short and J 4 bases short, with 6 bases between. This CDR3 is 12 amino acids long. The CDR3 reads CASSPGGYGYTF. In DNA, the CDR3 is TGTGCCAGCTCACCCGGGGGCTATGGCTACACCTTC.

This rearrangement joins TRBV19 to TRBJ1-1; 9 positions match TRBD1. V shed 5 bases, J shed 1 base, and the junction held 2 bases outside the gene matches. The CDR3 has 14 amino acids. Germline V gene sequence: CDR1 LNHDA, CDR2 SQIVND (reference sequence). For the CDR3, the DNA is TGTGCCAGTAGTCGGGACAGGGAGAACACTGAAGCTTTCTTT. Its protein is CASSRDRENTEAFF.

V gene TRBV11-2 combines with J gene TRBJ2-7; TRBD1 matches 7 bases. The CDR3 has 14 residues. With V trimmed by 3 bases and J by 3 bases, 5 bases remained unmatched. Germline assignment: CDR1 SGHAT and CDR2 FQNNGV. CDR3 in DNA: TGTGCCAGCAGCTTTAGACAGGGCAGCTACGAGCAGTACTTC. Translation gives CASSFRQGSYEQYF.

The chain employs TRBV9 and TRBJ2-3, with D possibly being TRBD2 (6 bases). This CDR3 spans 15 amino acids. CDR1 and CDR2 from the germline V gene are SGDLS and YYNGEE. V lost 3 bases, J lost 2 bases, and 13 bases lay in between. The CDR3 region has the DNA TGTGCCAGCAGCGGGGCCGGGACTTACACAGATACGCAGTATTTT. Its translation: CASSGAGTYTDTQYF. Together with reference TRBV9 and TRBJ2-3, the CDR3 gives the full variable domain: DSGVTQTPKHLITATGQRVTLRCSPRSGDLSVYWYQQSLDQGLQFLIQYYNGEERAKGNILERFSAQQFPDLHSELNLSSLELGDSALYFCASSGAGTYTDTQYFGPGTRLTVL.

The chain joins TRBV4-3 to TRBJ2-1; TRBD1 is a possible D gene (5 bases). CDR1 and CDR2 from the germline V gene are LGHNA and YSLEER. The CDR3 is made up of 17 amino acids. V was cut by 4 bases and J by 1 base, with 17 bases left in between. CDR3 in amino acids: CASSPTARRVSYNEQFF. The CDR3, as DNA: TGCGCCAGCAGCCCCACGGCGCGCAGGGTGTCCTACAATGAGCAGTTCTTC.

This chain joins TRBV12-5 and TRBJ2-5, with D possibly matching TRBD1 (6 bases). The J call could be wrong; TRBJ2-7 is a better fit for the DNA end. This CDR3 comprises 14 residues. Germline V lookup: CDR1 LGHNT, CDR2 FRNRAP. CDR3 in DNA: TGTGCTAGTGGACAGGGTTCCAACTCCTACGAGCAGTACTTC. Protein sequence: CASGQGSNSYEQYF.

The gene calls are TRBV10-1 and TRBJ2-1; D is unclear. The CDR3 sequence is 12 residues long. The germline V gene has CDR1 WNHNN and CDR2 SYGVQD (reference sequence). Trimming left V 7 bases short and J 9 bases short, with 13 bases between. The CDR3 DNA reads as TGCGCCAGCAAACGCGGTGACGGTGAGCAGTTCTTC. Its translation: CASKRGDGEQFF.

The J gene is TRBJ2-5, the V gene TRBV13; D is ambiguous. The CDR3 has 12 residues. Per germline, CDR1 PRHDT and CDR2 FYEKMQ (reference sequence). Trimming cost V 5 bases and J 2 bases, with 6 bases left between them. CDR3: CASSPRQETQYF. For the CDR3, the DNA is TGTGCCAGCAGCCCTAGACAAGAGACCCAGTACTTC. The whole variable domain, remainder taken from reference TRBV13 and TRBJ2-5, is AAGVIQSPRHLIKEKRETATLKCYPIPRHDTVYWYQQGPGQDPQFLISFYEKMQSDKGSIPDRFSAQQFSDYHSELNMSSLELGDSALYFCASSPRQETQYFGPGTRLLVL.